This T cell receptor (beta chain) appears in the sequencing data of a study of cytomegalovirus exposure and HLA in healthy donors. Study-wide results and limits: Later analysis identified a missense DCLRE1C variant that was linked to TCR beta V- and J-gene trimming. An analysis done earlier found most TCR beta V segments productive about 90% or about 30% of the time. TCR beta sequences reportedly predicted most subjects' HLA-A and HLA-B alleles accurately.

A multiplex PCR was run with 60 Vbeta primers and 13 Jbeta primers. The table came from immunoSEQ multiplex PCR; TCRdb's copy has only in-frame clones and leaves some out. The table lists approximately 170,000 clones, 68% of them singletons. Healthy donors of bone marrow made up the group. This CDR3 contains 16 residues. From germline, CDR1 is SGHRS and CDR2 YFSETQ. Trimming took 4 bases from V and 7 from J; bases not matched to a gene: 9. Concerning this clone itself: The antigen remains undetermined.

The receptor was isolated from a man aged 50 to 59 in good health and CMV-seronegative. The material sequenced was PBMCs. The chain is built from TRBV5-1 and TRBJ2-4; 12 nucleotides line up with TRBD2. The DNA for the CDR3 is TGCGCCAGCAGCGAGACTAGCGGGGGCCCGGGGAACATTCAGTACTTC. Protein: CASSETSGGPGNIQYF.